Each of the 11 T cell receptor beta chains below was sequenced from the same sample in a study of T cells in Graves' hyperthyroidism and ophthalmopathy. TCR beta CDR3 sequences were amplified from RNA transcripts. The HTBI primer set was used in a first-round RT-PCR of the TCR CDR3. TCRdb itself ran the multiplex PCR reads through MiXCR, one entry per CDR3 protein. In the table there are hundreds of thousands of distinct CDR3 sequences, around a sixth of which are singletons. Sequencing was done on a sample of blood. The receptors shown here come from a woman aged 45-65 years with Graves' hyperthyroidism that later progressed to Graves' ophthalmopathy.

This chain joins TRBV7-9 and TRBJ2-7, with D possibly being TRBD1 or TRBD2 (6 bases each). Germline lookup yields CDR1 SEHNR and CDR2 FQNEAQ (reference sequence). CDR3 length: 14 residues. V shed 7 bases and J shed 3 bases, with 16 bases lying between them. The CDR3 bases are TGTGCCAGCACCTGGGGAGGACAGATCTACGAGCAGTACTTC. It translates to CASTWGGQIYEQYF.

This clonotype was picked up a small number of times. J is TRBJ2-3 and V is TRBV7-9; TRBD1 matches 7 bases. In germline, CDR1 is SEHNR, CDR2 FQNEAQ (reference sequence). The V segment lost 8 bases and the J segment 4 bases; nucleotides outside the gene matches: 3. This CDR3 contains 12 residues. CDR3 nucleotide sequence: TGTGCCAGCGGACAGGTTGCAGATACGCAGTATTTT. It encodes CASGQVADTQYF.

This clonotype appeared a few times. V usage is TRBV19 and J usage is TRBJ1-1, with D perhaps TRBD1 (5 bases). Germline V lookup: CDR1 LNHDA, CDR2 SQIVND (reference sequence). This CDR3 region has 12 residues. Trimming took off 10 bases at V and 5 bases at J, with 14 bases between the two ends. CDR3 loop: CATKGVGTEAFF. CDR3 in DNA: TGTGCCACTAAAGGGGTCGGGACTGAAGCTTTCTTT.

This clonotype was counted only a few times. This may stem from a read error, because a much larger clone lies one nucleotide away. The J gene is TRBJ2-7, the V gene TRBV7-6; D remains unclear. Trimming removed 0 bases at V and 3 bases at J, with 6 bases between. The CDR3 contains 13 residues. Germline V CDR1 and CDR2: SGHVS, FNYEAQ. Here the CDR3 DNA reads TGTGCCAGCAGCTTAGCAAGCTACTACGAGCAGTACTTC. It encodes CASSLASYYEQYF.

Ten or more counts support this clonotype. The chain employs TRBV7-2 and TRBJ2-2; possibly TRBD1 or TRBD2 for D (5 bases each). CDR1 and CDR2 (germline): SGHTA, FQGNSA. CDR3 length equals 15 residues. V lost 1 base and J 7 bases, leaving 13 bases between the germline ends. In DNA, the CDR3 is TGTGCCAGCAGCTTAGATTCTTGGGGGAACGGGGAGCTGTTTTTT. As protein: CASSLDSWGNGELFF.

Worth noting for this clonotype: A read error may explain this, as a much larger clone is one base away. The chain combines TRBV3-1 with TRBJ2-3; 12 nucleotides align to TRBD2. This CDR3 spans 16 amino acids. Germline V lookup: CDR1 LGHDT, CDR2 YNNKEL (reference sequence). CDR3 region: CVSSPSSGGVTHTQYF. The CDR3 coding sequence is TGTGTCAGCAGCCCCTCTAGCGGGGGGGTCACACATACGCAGTATTTT.

This clonotype appeared many times. The J gene is TRBJ1-3, the V gene TRBV5-1, with D tentatively TRBD1 (5 bases). The CDR3 loop spans 16 amino acids. The V and J ends lost 1 base and 2 bases respectively, with 13 bases between them. Germline lookup yields CDR1 SGHRS and CDR2 YFSETQ. In DNA, the CDR3 is TGCGCCAGCAGCTTGCCGACAGCCGAAACTGGAAACACCATATATTTT. Translating it yields CASSLPTAETGNTIYF.

At least ten counts were recorded for this clonotype. The chain carries TRBV3-1 and TRBJ1-1, with 7 bases identical to TRBD1. This CDR3 contains 17 residues. Per germline, CDR1 LGHDT and CDR2 YNNKEL (reference sequence). The V and J ends lost 1 base and 5 bases, in that order; junction bases with no gene match: 13. DNA for the CDR3: TGTGCCAGCAGCCAAGTCAGGGGGGGGCGGAGTAAGACTGAAGCTTTCTTT. It yields the protein CASSQVRGGRSKTEAFF.

This rearrangement joins TRBV12-3 or TRBV12-4 to TRBJ2-2; 8 bases agree with TRBD2. With V trimmed by 7 bases and J by 5 bases, 9 bases remained unmatched. The CDR3 length is 15 residues. CDR3 in amino acids: CASIPGGGGTGELFF. CDR3 sequence (DNA): TGTGCCAGCATCCCGGGTGGCGGGGGGACCGGGGAGCTGTTTTTT.

This clonotype came up many times. The chain is built from TRBV27 and TRBJ1-1, with D unresolved. There are 12 residues in the CDR3. V was clipped by 4 bases and J by 0 bases, with 3 bases between them. Germline V gene data show CDR1 as MNHEY and CDR2 as SMNVEV (reference sequence). The CDR3 region has the DNA TGTGCCAGCAGTTCCATGAACACTGAAGCTTTCTTT. Amino acids: CASSSMNTEAFF.

V and J are TRBV13 and TRBJ2-1; D gene unclear. With 7 bases removed from V and 7 bases from J, the gap between germline ends came to 17 bases. Germline V CDR1 and CDR2: PRHDT, FYEKMQ (reference sequence). CDR3 length: 14 amino acids. CDR3 in amino acids: CASKTRVGKNEQFF. The DNA for the CDR3 is TGTGCCAGCAAGACTCGGGTAGGAAAGAATGAGCAGTTCTTC.